Shown below are 20 T cell receptor beta chains from a single sample sequenced in a study of sequential checkpoint blockade in melanoma. Profiling relied on immunoSEQ multiplex PCR, and the TCRdb table lists in-frame clones only, not all of them. The repertoire holds 35,000 to 40,000 clones, with 32% as singletons. Specified treatment: randomized to nivolumab then ipilimumab (arm A) or the reverse (arm B). Sequenced here: tumor tissue (inferred from file names), sampled from a patient given nivolumab and ipilimumab in sequence. Receptors were obtained from a human donor with melanoma.

The chain joins TRBV19 to TRBJ1-1, with D maybe TRBD1 (5 bases). Germline loops: CDR1 LNHDA, CDR2 SQIVND (reference sequence). Trimming stripped 5 bases from V and 11 bases from J, with 15 bases between. This CDR3 comprises 12 residues. CDR3 DNA: TGTGCCAGTAGTCCAAAAGGGGTGTTTGCTTTCTTT. It translates to CASSPKGVFAFF.

This clone has at least ten counts. The chain combines TRBV4-1 with TRBJ1-1; 8 nucleotides match TRBD1. V was clipped by 0 bases and J by 13 bases; unmatched bases: 22. Germline loops: CDR1 MGHRA, CDR2 YSYEKL. This CDR3 region has 18 residues. The CDR3 bases are TGCGCCAGCAGCCAAGAGGGCAACGCAGGGGGCGTTTCAGTAAGTGGTTTCTTT. Protein product: CASSQEGNAGGVSVSGFF.

This clone was detected a few times. The J gene is TRBJ1-2, the V gene TRBV12-5; no clear D gene. CDR1 LGHNT and CDR2 FRNRAP come from the germline V gene. The CDR3 is made up of 12 amino acids. The DNA of the CDR3 is TGTGCCAGCACCACTTCGGGGAGTGGCTACACCTTC. Translated, it gives CASTTSGSGYTF.

The V call is TRBV19, the J call TRBJ1-2; 9 bases map to TRBD1. Trimming at V came to 5 bases and at J to 10 bases, leaving 11 bases not matched to a gene. From germline, CDR1 is LNHDA and CDR2 SQIVND (reference sequence). The CDR3 runs to 14 residues. Here the CDR3 reads CASSSPDRGPVYTF. The CDR3 DNA follows: TGTGCCAGTAGTTCCCCGGACAGGGGCCCGGTCTACACCTTC.

The V gene is TRBV18, the J gene TRBJ2-1; D is ambiguous. Trimming took 6 bases from V and 14 from J, leaving 17 bases between them. CDR1 KGHSH and CDR2 LQKENI come from the germline V gene. CDR3 length: 12 residues. This chain's CDR3 is CASSSNDRVEFF. CDR3 DNA sequence: TGTGCCAGCTCGTCCAACGACCGCGTTGAGTTCTTC.

The chain recombines TRBV5-1 with TRBJ1-6; TRBD1 agrees at 10 bases. J lost 10 bases, V lost 2 bases, and 6 bases had no gene match. The CDR3 is made up of 15 amino acids. Germline V gene lookup returns CDR1 SGHRS and CDR2 YFSETQ. The chain's CDR3 is CASSFRQGAGSPLHF. The CDR3 DNA follows: TGCGCCAGCAGCTTCCGACAGGGGGCAGGCTCACCCCTCCACTTT.

J is TRBJ2-3 and V is TRBV19; 7 bases match TRBD1. V lost 5 bases and J lost 0; bases outside the gene matches: 5. The germline V gene encodes CDR1 LNHDA and CDR2 SQIVND (reference sequence). This CDR3 region has 15 residues. CDR3 in DNA: TGTGCCAGTAGTTTCGACAGGGCTAGCACAGATACGCAGTATTTT. Its translation is CASSFDRASTDTQYF.

The rearrangement links TRBV11-3 to TRBJ2-5; the D gene could be TRBD1 or TRBD2 (6 bases each). This CDR3 spans 16 amino acids. CDR1 and CDR2 (germline): SGHNT, YENEEA. V shed 5 bases and J shed 4 bases, with 20 bases lying between them. The CDR3 nucleotides are TGTGCCAGCAGCCCCTCCAGCGGCCGGGGGCGAGAGACCCAGTACTTC. This gives the protein CASSPSSGRGRETQYF.

The chain carries TRBV6-8 and TRBJ2-1, with TRBD2 identical over 10 bases. CDR1 MNHGY and CDR2 SAAAGT come from the germline V gene. V gave up 5 bases and J gave up 5 bases; unmatched junction bases: 6. This CDR3 comprises 15 residues. The CDR3 here is CASSVTSGINNEQFF. As DNA, the CDR3 is TGTGCCAGCAGTGTTACTAGCGGGATTAACAATGAGCAGTTCTTC.

CDR3 bases: TGTGCCAGCAGACAAGGACTCTTAGAAGGTGGCTACACCTTC. It codes for CASRQGLLEGGYTF. The chain recombines TRBV9 with TRBJ1-2; no definite D call. Germline CDR1 and CDR2: SGDLS and YYNGEE. This CDR3 has 14 amino acids. V lost 5 bases and J lost 7, with 18 bases in between.

The rearrangement links TRBV1 to TRBJ1-6. TRBV1 is given as a pseudogene. This CDR3 has 15 amino acids. The CDR3 DNA sequence: TGCGCCAGCAGCCAAGTTGGGGGGCGAAGGTCACCCCTCCACTTT. Encoded protein: CASSQVGGRRSPLHF.

The rearrangement links TRBV19 to TRBJ2-7; D possibly matches TRBD1 or TRBD2 (5 bases each). Germline V lookup: CDR1 LNHDA, CDR2 SQIVND (reference sequence). The CDR3 has 15 amino acids. V lost 3 bases and J 1 base, leaving 13 bases between the germline ends. CDR3 protein: CASSMETEGSYEQYF. Here the CDR3 DNA reads TGTGCCAGTAGTATGGAGACAGAGGGATCCTACGAGCAGTACTTC.

This rearrangement joins TRBV6-8 to TRBJ2-5; D remains ambiguous. The CDR3 is made up of 13 amino acids. Germline V gene sequence: CDR1 MNHGY, CDR2 SAAAGT. Deletions cut 2 bases from V and 2 bases from J, with 6 bases between. Here the CDR3 reads CASSYTRQETQYF. CDR3 bases: TGTGCCAGCAGTTACACCAGGCAAGAGACCCAGTACTTC.

The DNA for the CDR3 is TGTGCCAGTAGTACGCGGGGGGGCTGGTTCCATGAGCAGTTCTTC. Translation gives CASSTRGGWFHEQFF. The V call is TRBV19, the J call TRBJ2-1, with 9 nucleotides matching TRBD2. Germline loops: CDR1 LNHDA, CDR2 SQIVND (reference sequence). The CDR3 covers 15 residues. The V segment lost 4 bases and the J segment 8 bases; nucleotides outside the gene matches: 9. Looking up the rest from reference TRBV19 and TRBJ2-1 gives the full variable domain: DGGITQSPKYLFRKEGQNVTLSCEQNLNHDAMYWYRQDPGQGLRLIYYSQIVNDFQKGDIAEGYSVSREKKESFPLTVTSAQKNPTAFYLCASSTRGGWFHEQFFGPGTRLTVL.

Ten or more counts support this clone. This chain links TRBV4-1 with TRBJ1-3; D gene ambiguous. Trimming took 1 base from V and 3 from J, leaving 13 bases between them. The CDR3 has 16 amino acids. The germline gives CDR1 MGHRA, CDR2 YSYEKL. This CDR3 is CASSQGRAAFGNTIYF. The DNA for the CDR3 is TGCGCCAGCAGCCAAGGAAGGGCAGCATTTGGAAACACCATATATTTT.

This clone came up many times. This chain links TRBV28 with TRBJ2-3; TRBD2 matches at 9 bases. The J segment lost 5 bases and the V segment lost 6 bases, leaving 6 bases of the junction unmatched. CDR1 and CDR2 from the germline V gene are MDHEN and SYDVKM. This CDR3 has 14 amino acids. The CDR3 sequence is CASRAGGSIDTQYF. In nucleotides, the CDR3 is TGTGCCAGCAGAGCGGGGGGTTCGATAGATACGCAGTATTTT.

This sequence joins TRBV28 and TRBJ2-7, with 7 bases lining up with TRBD1. CDR1 MDHEN and CDR2 SYDVKM come from the germline V gene. Trimming at V came to 5 bases and at J to 0 bases, leaving 7 bases not matched to a gene. This CDR3 is built from 15 residues. Here the CDR3 reads CASSPSGTVSYEQYF. The CDR3 region has the DNA TGTGCCAGCAGTCCATCCGGGACAGTCTCCTACGAGCAGTACTTC.

This clone occurred a few times. V usage is TRBV28 and J usage is TRBJ2-5; D not certain. V was pared by 7 bases and J by 7 bases, with 16 bases between. This CDR3 has 13 amino acids. Germline V lookup: CDR1 MDHEN, CDR2 SYDVKM. The CDR3 DNA sequence: TGTGCCAGCACCCTGGAAGGTCGTGGGACCCAGTACTTC. Protein: CASTLEGRGTQYF.

This clone was counted many times. V usage is TRBV11-3 and J usage is TRBJ2-7, with 14 bases that match TRBD2. The germline V gene has CDR1 SGHNT and CDR2 YENEEA. Trimming cost V 6 bases and J 5 bases; bases outside gene matches: 6. The CDR3 sequence is 15 residues long. For the CDR3, the DNA is TGTGCCAGCAGTTGGACTAGCGGGGGGCCGGACGAGCAGTACTTC. It yields the protein CASSWTSGGPDEQYF.

This clone was observed a handful of times. The chain has TRBV6-7 and TRBJ2-1; TRBD2 might be the D (6 bases). TRBV6-7 is an ORF; its function is uncertain. The V and J ends lost 5 bases and 8 bases respectively, with 22 bases between them. This CDR3 region has 16 residues. The DNA of the CDR3 is TGTGCCAGCAGTCCCCATTCCGGGGGAAATTTCGATGAGCAGTTCTTC. It is translated as CASSPHSGGNFDEQFF.